This T cell receptor beta chain was recorded in a study of beta chain features in type 1 diabetes. General observations from the study: Among type 1 diabetes patients, VDJ junctions had fewer insertions and more deletions.

Reverse transcription of all isolated RNA meant that expressed TCRB transcripts were sequenced. Sequenced by immunoSEQ multiplex PCR; TCRdb stores in-frame clones only, minus some. This sample has about 620,000 clones, with 15% to 17% found just once. Populations isolated by sorting all had purity greater than 95%. The CDR3 is 13 amino acids. The ends were cut back, 1 base at V and 5 bases at J, with 6 bases in the middle. Per the germline V gene, CDR1 is SGHTA and CDR2 is FQGNSA. This clone was counted only a few times. What it binds is not known. This clonotype originated in a young man in good health. This rearrangement joins TRBV7-2 to TRBJ2-1; no clear D. Sequenced material: naive CD4+ T cells from blood. The CDR3 protein is CASSLVTNNEQFF. The CDR3 DNA reads TGTGCCAGCAGCTTAGTCACTAACAATGAGCAGTTCTTC.